One sample yielded the 32 T cell receptor beta chains listed below, sequenced in a study of cytomegalovirus exposure and HLA in healthy donors. Measured with immunoSEQ multiplex PCR; TCRdb has only the in-frame clones, and not every one. This sample has roughly 130,000 clones, with 80% to 90% found just once. Sequences were obtained from PBMCs. These TCRs come from a woman younger than 45 in good health and CMV-seronegative.

This clone was observed a few times. The chain recombines TRBV5-4 with TRBJ2-1; D possibly corresponds to TRBD1 (6 bases). The V and J ends lost 3 bases and 4 bases respectively, with 17 bases between them. CDR3 length: 16 amino acids. Germline V gene sequence: CDR1 SGHNT, CDR2 YYREEE (reference sequence). The DNA of the CDR3 is TGTGCCAGCAGCTGGACAGCAAACTACAGGTACAATGAGCAGTTCTTC. Amino acid sequence: CASSWTANYRYNEQFF.

This clone was seen once. The chain employs TRBV4-1 and TRBJ2-7, with 8 positions matching TRBD1. CDR1 and CDR2 from the germline V gene are MGHRA and YSYEKL. V trimming: 2 bases; J trimming: 2 bases; junction bases outside the gene matches: 5. The CDR3 loop spans 15 amino acids. The CDR3, as DNA: TGCGCCAGCAGCCAAAGAGGACAGGGAACCTACGAGCAGTACTTC. As protein: CASSQRGQGTYEQYF.

This chain links TRBV5-5 with TRBJ2-1; D remains ambiguous. V dropped 6 bases and J dropped 9 bases, with 13 bases sitting between them. CDR1 and CDR2 (germline): SGHKS, YYEKEE (reference sequence). The CDR3 runs 12 residues. DNA of the CDR3: TGTGCCAGCACCCCCGCCGGGTTTGAGCAGTTCTTC. Its translation: CASTPAGFEQFF.

The rearrangement uses TRBV2 and TRBJ1-4; D is perhaps TRBD1 (6 bases). The CDR3 totals 14 residues. V was clipped by 7 bases and J by 3 bases, with 12 bases between them. The germline CDR1 and CDR2 sequences are SNHLY and FYNNEI. This chain's CDR3 is CASKNRVANEKLFF. DNA for the CDR3: TGTGCCAGCAAGAACAGGGTGGCTAATGAAAAACTGTTTTTT.

This chain links TRBV27 with TRBJ2-2, with TRBD1 identical over 9 bases. The CDR3 is made up of 18 amino acids. V shed 6 bases and J 4 bases; nucleotides not matched to a gene: 15. The germline CDR1 and CDR2 sequences are MNHEY and SMNVEV (reference sequence). The CDR3 region is CASSRPGTGSRGTGELFF. The CDR3 bases are TGTGCCAGCAGCCGTCCCGGGACAGGGAGCAGGGGCACCGGGGAGCTGTTTTTT.

The V and J genes are TRBV28 and TRBJ1-4; the D gene is possibly TRBD1 (5 bases). Germline V gives CDR1 MDHEN, CDR2 SYDVKM. Trimming pared 3 bases from V and 3 bases from J, leaving 14 bases between. CDR3 length: 16 amino acids. This chain's CDR3 is CASSFFGDRSNEKLFF. CDR3 nucleotides: TGTGCCAGCAGTTTTTTCGGAGACAGATCTAATGAAAAACTGTTTTTT.

The rearrangement links TRBV15 to TRBJ1-1; TRBD1 might be the D (6 bases). Trimming cost V 0 bases and J 6 bases, with 14 bases left between them. The CDR3 is made up of 15 amino acids. Germline values: CDR1 LNHNV, CDR2 YYDKDF (reference sequence). CDR3 sequence (DNA): TGTGCCACCAGCAGAGATTACAGGCGGGGGCCTGAAGCTTTCTTT. As protein: CATSRDYRRGPEAFF.

The chain carries TRBV5-1 and TRBJ2-3, with a possible D match to TRBD2 (6 bases). This CDR3 spans 16 amino acids. V gave up 2 bases and J gave up 4 bases, with 17 bases separating them. Germline V CDR1 and CDR2: SGHRS, YFSETQ. As DNA, the CDR3 is TGCGCCAGCAGCTTACAAGTGGGACTCTCTGCAGATACGCAGTATTTT. It is translated as CASSLQVGLSADTQYF.

This rearrangement joins TRBV29-1 to TRBJ2-7; 7 bases agree with TRBD2. The junction had 4 bases not matched to a gene; V was cut back by 4 bases and J by 4 bases. Germline CDR1 reads SQVTM; CDR2 reads ANQGSEA. This CDR3 is built from 12 residues. This CDR3 reads CSVGTSGYEQYF. Here the CDR3 DNA reads TGCAGCGTTGGGACTAGTGGGTACGAGCAGTACTTC.

This sequence joins TRBV4-3 and TRBJ1-1; the D gene is possibly TRBD1 (6 bases). The germline CDR1 and CDR2 sequences are LGHNA and YSLEER. The CDR3 is 15 residues long. V lost 0 bases to trimming and J lost 8 bases, with 16 bases between them. The CDR3 DNA reads as TGCGCCAGCAGCCAAGATTCCGGGACAAGCCCCGAAGCTTTCTTT. Translation gives CASSQDSGTSPEAFF.

The V and J genes are TRBV6-1 and TRBJ1-3, with 9 bases aligning to TRBD1. The germline CDR1 and CDR2 sequences are MNHNS and SASEGT. V shed 4 bases, J shed 0 bases, and the junction held 4 bases outside the gene matches. The CDR3 covers 16 residues. CDR3: CASSGSDRGSGNTIYF. The CDR3 nucleotides are TGTGCCAGCAGTGGATCGGACAGGGGCTCTGGAAACACCATATATTTT.

The V gene is TRBV6-1, the J gene TRBJ1-5; TRBD1 is a possible D gene (6 bases). The CDR3 loop spans 14 amino acids. V dropped 1 base and J dropped 6 bases, with 10 bases sitting between them. CDR1 MNHNS and CDR2 SASEGT come from the germline V gene. CDR3 coding DNA: TGTGCCAGCAGTGAAGGGGCAGGGGTTCAGCCCCAGCATTTT. Translating gives CASSEGAGVQPQHF.

V usage is TRBV11-1 and J usage is TRBJ1-6; TRBD1 matches 7 bases. The V gene's germline CDR1 is SGHAT and CDR2 FQDESV (reference sequence). J gave up 9 bases and V 1 base, and 3 bases lay outside the gene matches. The CDR3 spans 14 residues. CDR3 amino acids: CASSLDRGSSPLHF. Written as DNA, the CDR3 is TGTGCCAGCAGCTTAGACAGGGGTAGTTCACCCCTCCACTTT.

The chain has TRBV7-9 and TRBJ1-1; possibly TRBD1 for D (5 bases). V was shortened by 2 bases and J by 0 bases, with 7 bases between the two germline ends. Germline loops: CDR1 SEHNR, CDR2 FQNEAQ (reference sequence). The CDR3 length is 14 residues. The CDR3: CASSLWGVNTEAFF. CDR3 bases: TGTGCCAGCAGCTTATGGGGGGTGAACACTGAAGCTTTCTTT.

V usage is TRBV5-4 and J usage is TRBJ1-1; TRBD1 aligns across 12 bases. With V trimmed by 4 bases and J by 6 bases, 7 bases remained unmatched. There are 15 residues in the CDR3. Germline V gene sequence: CDR1 SGHNT, CDR2 YYREEE (reference sequence). CDR3 sequence (DNA): TGTGCCAGCAGCCAGGGACAGGGGGCCTTCGCTGAAGCTTTCTTT. This encodes CASSQGQGAFAEAFF.

This clone was recorded only once. The V and J genes are TRBV10-3 and TRBJ1-1; TRBD1 might be the D (6 bases). The V end was cut by 7 bases, the J end by 1 base, with 13 bases between. Germline assignment: CDR1 ENHRY and CDR2 SYGVKD. The CDR3 is 14 amino acids. The CDR3 DNA reads TGTGCCATCACTCGGGACAACAAGAACACTGAAGCTTTCTTT. Translated, it gives CAITRDNKNTEAFF.

The chain combines TRBV19 with TRBJ2-7; 7 bases match TRBD1. Germline V lookup: CDR1 LNHDA, CDR2 SQIVND (reference sequence). The CDR3 length is 15 residues. J lost 4 bases, V lost 6 bases, and 12 bases had no gene match. CDR3 in DNA: TGTGCCAGTAGCTACTCCGGGACAGTTCTATACGAGCAGTACTTC. It specifies CASSYSGTVLYEQYF.

J is TRBJ2-7 and V is TRBV6-5, with TRBD2 matching over 11 bases. CDR1 and CDR2 (germline): MNHEY, SVGAGI. J was trimmed by 4 bases and V by 1 base; bases with no gene match: 3. The CDR3 sequence is 15 residues long. The CDR3 loop reads CASSYLAGGVYEQYF. The CDR3 coding sequence is TGTGCCAGCAGTTACTTAGCGGGGGGGGTGTACGAGCAGTACTTC.

The chain joins TRBV11-3 to TRBJ1-1; D gene unclear. Looked up from germline, CDR1 is SGHNT and CDR2 is YENEEA. The CDR3 totals 13 residues. V was clipped by 1 base and J by 5 bases, with 8 bases between them. CDR3 sequence reads: CASSLVGDTEAFF. The CDR3 coding sequence is TGTGCCAGCAGCTTAGTCGGGGATACTGAAGCTTTCTTT.

The V call is TRBV7-9, the J call TRBJ1-4; 10 bases are a match to TRBD1. V shed 5 bases, J shed 2 bases, and the junction held 5 bases outside the gene matches. The CDR3 has 16 amino acids. The germline gives CDR1 SEHNR, CDR2 FQNEAQ (reference sequence). The DNA for the CDR3 is TGTGCCAGCAGCCGACAGGGGGCGGCCACTAATGAAAAACTGTTTTTT. This codes for CASSRQGAATNEKLFF.

The CDR3 sequence is CASSESTGGTASASPLHF. The CDR3 DNA reads as TGTGCCAGCAGTGAATCTACAGGGGGAACGGCCTCCGCCTCACCCCTCCACTTT. This rearrangement joins TRBV6-1 to TRBJ1-6, with TRBD1 matching 8 bases. Germline V CDR1 and CDR2: MNHNS, SASEGT. V lost 2 bases to trimming and J lost 10 bases; unmatched junction nucleotides: 16. CDR3 length: 18 amino acids.

The chain is built from TRBV2 and TRBJ1-4, with D possibly being TRBD1 (6 bases). Looked up from germline, CDR1 is SNHLY and CDR2 is FYNNEI. V gave up 6 bases and J gave up 3 bases, with 14 bases separating them. This CDR3 spans 15 amino acids. CDR3 residues: CASRANRVPNEKLFF. CDR3 coding DNA: TGTGCCAGCAGGGCAAACAGGGTACCTAATGAAAAACTGTTTTTT.

The chain employs TRBV11-2 and TRBJ1-3; D is unresolved. Germline V gives CDR1 SGHAT, CDR2 FQNNGV. CDR3 length: 15 amino acids. V gave up 2 bases and J gave up 3 bases, with 11 bases separating them. The CDR3: CASSLPGGSGNTIYF. The CDR3 DNA is TGTGCCAGCAGCTTACCGGGAGGGAGTGGAAACACCATATATTTT. Drawing the rest from reference TRBV11-2 and TRBJ1-3, the complete variable domain is EAGVAQSPRYKIIEKRQSVAFWCNPISGHATLYWYQQILGQGPKLLIQFQNNGVVDDSQLPKDRFSAERLKGVDSTLKIQPAKLEDSAVYLCASSLPGGSGNTIYFGEGSWLTVV.

This rearrangement joins TRBV15 to TRBJ1-5, with unresolved D. Germline V gene sequence: CDR1 LNHNV, CDR2 YYDKDF (reference sequence). Trimming took off 8 bases at V and 4 bases at J, with 15 bases between the two ends. The CDR3 runs to 14 residues. CDR3 bases: TGTGCCACCTCGGACGGACTAGCAAATCAGCCCCAGCATTTT. It specifies CATSDGLANQPQHF.

J is TRBJ2-5 and V is TRBV28; a weak D match, TRBD1 (6 bases). The V and J ends lost 3 bases and 3 bases respectively, with 17 bases between them. CDR3 length: 16 amino acids. In germline, CDR1 is MDHEN, CDR2 SYDVKM. The DNA of the CDR3 is TGTGCCAGCAGTTTCTTCATTGCAGGGGCTGAAGAGACCCAGTACTTC. Translated, it gives CASSFFIAGAEETQYF.

The chain links TRBV19 to TRBJ1-1; 10 bases align to TRBD1. Germline lookup yields CDR1 LNHDA and CDR2 SQIVND (reference sequence). The CDR3 is 16 amino acids. The V and J ends lost 5 bases and 3 bases, in that order; junction bases with no gene match: 9. DNA of the CDR3: TGTGCCAGTAGTTCGTCGGACAGGGGGGCGGACACTGAAGCTTTCTTT. This encodes CASSSSDRGADTEAFF.

The chain has TRBV11-2 and TRBJ1-1; D is unclear. Germline assignment: CDR1 SGHAT and CDR2 FQNNGV. The CDR3 has 14 amino acids. The V gene lost 2 bases and the J gene lost 1 base, with 8 bases spanning the gap. The CDR3 sequence: CASSLQVGNTEAFF. CDR3 DNA sequence: TGTGCCAGCAGCTTACAGGTCGGGAACACTGAAGCTTTCTTT.

Only a few counts were recorded for this clone. This chain connects TRBV28 to TRBJ2-7, with a weak D call TRBD1 (5 bases). CDR1 and CDR2 (germline): MDHEN, SYDVKM. This CDR3 has 15 residues. V lost 2 bases and J lost 3, with 14 bases in between. CDR3 coding DNA: TGTGCCAGCAGTTTAATGGGGCAGTTAGGCTACGAGCAGTACTTC. Its protein product is CASSLMGQLGYEQYF.

CDR3 coding DNA: TGTGCCAGTTCCAGCAGGAGCGGGGGGGAGACCCAGTACTTC. Amino acids: CASSSRSGGETQYF. The chain links TRBV4-2 to TRBJ2-5; the match to TRBD2 covers 9 bases. V lost 9 bases, J lost 5 bases, and 10 bases stayed unmatched. This CDR3 region has 14 residues. Germline lookup yields CDR1 LGHNA and CDR2 YNFKEQ.

The chain employs TRBV7-2 and TRBJ1-1; tentatively, D is TRBD1 (6 bases). The V and J ends lost 6 bases and 2 bases respectively, with 13 bases between them. Germline V gene sequence: CDR1 SGHTA, CDR2 FQGNSA. The CDR3 is 14 residues long. CDR3 loop: CASSPGQTNTEAFF. CDR3 coding DNA: TGTGCCAGCAGTCCTGGACAGACCAACACTGAAGCTTTCTTT. The whole variable domain, filled in from reference TRBV7-2 and TRBJ1-1, reads GAGVSQSPSNKVTEKGKDVELRCDPISGHTALYWYRQSLGQGLEFLIYFQGNSAPDKSGLPSDRFSAERTGGSVSTLTIQRTQQEDSAVYLCASSPGQTNTEAFFGQGTRLTVV.

The chain employs TRBV7-2 and TRBJ2-1; 9 bases align to TRBD2. Germline trimming cut 2 bases from V and 9 bases from J; bases unmatched to any gene: 17. The CDR3 covers 18 residues. Germline loops: CDR1 SGHTA, CDR2 FQGNSA. The CDR3 DNA sequence: TGTGCCAGCAGCTTAATCCACGCTACTAGGGCGGGGGGGCTTGAGCAGTTCTTC. Translation gives CASSLIHATRAGGLEQFF.

The rearrangement joins TRBV29-1 to TRBJ2-2; 7 nucleotides align to TRBD1. The germline gives CDR1 SQVTM, CDR2 ANQGSEA. The CDR3 loop spans 15 amino acids. V was clipped by 6 bases and J by 0 bases; unmatched bases: 7. The CDR3 DNA reads as TGCAGCGTAGGTAGGACAGGAACGAACACCGGGGAGCTGTTTTTT. This sequence encodes CSVGRTGTNTGELFF.